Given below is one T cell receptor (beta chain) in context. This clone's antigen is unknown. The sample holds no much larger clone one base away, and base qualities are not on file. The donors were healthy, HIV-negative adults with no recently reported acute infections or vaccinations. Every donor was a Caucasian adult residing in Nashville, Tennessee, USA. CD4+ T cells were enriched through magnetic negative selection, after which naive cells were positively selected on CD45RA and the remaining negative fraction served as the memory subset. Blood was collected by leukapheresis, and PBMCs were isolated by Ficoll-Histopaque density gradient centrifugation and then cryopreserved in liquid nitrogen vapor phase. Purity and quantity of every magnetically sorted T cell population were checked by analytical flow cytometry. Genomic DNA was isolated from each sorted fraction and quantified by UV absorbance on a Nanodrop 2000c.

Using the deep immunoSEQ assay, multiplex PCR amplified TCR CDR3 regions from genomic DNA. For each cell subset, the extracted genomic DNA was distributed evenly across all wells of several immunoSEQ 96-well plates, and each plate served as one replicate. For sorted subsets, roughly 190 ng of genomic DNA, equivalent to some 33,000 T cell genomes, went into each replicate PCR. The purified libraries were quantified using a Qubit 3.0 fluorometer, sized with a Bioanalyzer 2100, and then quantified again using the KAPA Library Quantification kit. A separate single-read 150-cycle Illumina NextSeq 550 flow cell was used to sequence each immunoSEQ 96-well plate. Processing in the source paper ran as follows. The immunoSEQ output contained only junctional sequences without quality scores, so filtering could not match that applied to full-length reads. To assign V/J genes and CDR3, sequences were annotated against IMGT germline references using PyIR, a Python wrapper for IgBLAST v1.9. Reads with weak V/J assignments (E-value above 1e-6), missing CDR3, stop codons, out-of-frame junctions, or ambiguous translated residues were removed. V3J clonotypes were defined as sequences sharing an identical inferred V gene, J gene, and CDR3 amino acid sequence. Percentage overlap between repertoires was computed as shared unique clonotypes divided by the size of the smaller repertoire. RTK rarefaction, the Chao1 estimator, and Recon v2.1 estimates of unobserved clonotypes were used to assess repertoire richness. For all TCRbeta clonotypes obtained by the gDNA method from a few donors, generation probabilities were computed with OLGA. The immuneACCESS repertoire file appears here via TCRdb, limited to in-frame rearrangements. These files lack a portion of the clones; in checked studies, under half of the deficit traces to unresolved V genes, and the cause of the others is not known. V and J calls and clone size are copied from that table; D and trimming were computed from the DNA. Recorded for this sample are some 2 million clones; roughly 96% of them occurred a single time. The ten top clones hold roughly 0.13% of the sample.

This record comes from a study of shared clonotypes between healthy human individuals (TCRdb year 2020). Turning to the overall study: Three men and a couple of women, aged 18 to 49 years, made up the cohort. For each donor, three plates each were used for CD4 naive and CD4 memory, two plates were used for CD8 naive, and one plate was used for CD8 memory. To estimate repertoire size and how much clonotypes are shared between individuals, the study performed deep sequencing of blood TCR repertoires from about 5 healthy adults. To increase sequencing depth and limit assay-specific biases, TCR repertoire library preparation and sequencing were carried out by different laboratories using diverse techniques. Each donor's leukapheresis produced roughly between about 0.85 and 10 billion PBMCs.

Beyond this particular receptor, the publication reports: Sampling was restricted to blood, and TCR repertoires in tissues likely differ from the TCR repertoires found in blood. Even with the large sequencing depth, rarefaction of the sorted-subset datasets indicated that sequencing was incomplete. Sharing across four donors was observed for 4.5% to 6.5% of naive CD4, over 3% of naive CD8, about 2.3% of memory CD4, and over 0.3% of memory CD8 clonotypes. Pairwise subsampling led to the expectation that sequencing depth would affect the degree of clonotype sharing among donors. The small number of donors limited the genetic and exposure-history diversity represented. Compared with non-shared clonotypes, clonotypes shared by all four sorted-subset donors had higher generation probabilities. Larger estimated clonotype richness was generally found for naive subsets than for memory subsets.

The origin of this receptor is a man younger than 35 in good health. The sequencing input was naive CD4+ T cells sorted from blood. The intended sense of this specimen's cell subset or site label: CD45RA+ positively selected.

The CDR3 loop reads CASSLERSEAYEQYF. The DNA sequence is as follows: TGCGCCAGCAGCTTGGAAAGGTCGGAGGCCTACGAGCAGTACTTC. Here the chain combines TRBV5-1 and TRBJ2-7, and the D gene may be TRBD2, 5 bases matching. Per the germline V gene, SGHRS is the CDR1 and YFSETQ is the CDR2. The CDR3, cysteine through phenylalanine, is 15 amino acids long. Just the 45-base CDR3 DNA is kept, in frame starting at base 1. V is reduced by 0 bases and J by 2 bases, leaving a spacing of 12 bases between them.